This T cell receptor (beta chain) was sequenced for a study of cytomegalovirus exposure and HLA in healthy donors (dated by TCRdb to the late 2010s). Describing the broader study: An earlier analysis of 550 to 700 of the donors reported 250 to 300 Gb of sequence data and 100 million to 130 million unique TCR beta sequences from 190 million or so T cells. Approximately 310 gigabases of sequencing data and tens of millions of unique TCR sequences were included in an early release covering several hundred HLA-typed donors. Of the approximately 400 genotyped donors, around 81% fell in the genetic ancestry cluster associated with self-reported Caucasian donors. The study aimed to test whether signatures of past pathogen exposure could be identified by cataloging public T cell receptors. The study profiled the T cell repertoires of some 610 subjects by immunosequencing and related them to cytomegalovirus serostatus. Along with the roughly 610-subject first cohort, a separate validation cohort of about 110 different subjects was used. To predict cytomegalovirus infection status, the study brought together high-throughput TCR immunosequencing, statistical association of individual TCRs with disease status, and machine learning. A later analysis re-analyzed previously published TCR beta repertoires from approximately 700 donors and added high-resolution HLA genotyping to study TCR occurrence patterns. Rather than using new phenotypic data, the later analysis identified candidate immune exposures from TCR beta sequences and from how often those sequences occurred across donors. An earlier analysis of around 580 of the donors used high-throughput TCR beta sequencing to judge whether each TCR beta V gene segment behaved as functional or pseudogenic. Donor age, sex, ethnicity and CMV serostatus were compiled alongside the repertoire data. Genome-wide SNP genotypes for about three fifths of the roughly 700 donors were used in a later genetic analysis, which treated that subset as a discovery cohort. Every repertoire in the discovery cohort had been generated on one and the same sequencing platform. Both class I and class II loci were covered by HLA typing, at four-digit resolution. Typing coverage varied by locus: roughly 629-640 donors for A, B, C, DRB1 and DQB1; roughly 520 for DQA1; about 590 for DPA1; under 490 for DPB1. Roughly five DR-DQ haplotypes were handled as single units for association and clustering, since linkage in the cohort was strong. Across approximately 420 genotyped donors of the cohort, an average of about 240,000 unique TCR beta nucleotide sequences per donor were sequenced, and roughly a sixth of those sequences were non-productive. What the research found in general, with its limitations: A few of the identified cytomegalovirus-associated TCR beta chains were confirmed in vitro to be specific for cytomegalovirus antigens. The earlier analysis of 587 of the donors excluded some 16 rarely observed V segments, including chromosome 9 orphons, because counts were too low. Several of the top co-occurrence clusters appeared to be linked to parvovirus B19, influenza, CMV and Epstein-Barr virus, according to a later analysis. A group of highly shared sequence variants was considered likely to be a technical artifact of the sequencing pipeline. For the cohort, immune exposure information was limited to CMV serostatus. In the study, some 160 TCR beta chains were listed as associated with cytomegalovirus. The classifier was reported to diagnose cytomegalovirus status with high specificity and sensitivity in both the original cohort and the validation cohort. A further reported finding was that TCR beta sequences accurately predicted the HLA-A and HLA-B alleles for most subjects in the first cohort. A later analysis found that HLA-associated TCR beta chains were more clonally expanded and had lower generation probabilities than equally common non-associated chains. Because some donors lacked HLA typing at each locus, the association tests relied only on the typed subset. In a later analysis, TCR association rates were found to vary across HLA loci, with the most associated TCRs seen for DRB1 alleles and the fewest for HLA-C alleles. V-gene and J-gene trimming of TCR beta chains was associated with a missense DCLRE1C variant in a later genetic analysis, and the association was replicated in an independent cohort. When HLA alleles, especially DR and DQ, strongly co-occurred, attributing TCR associations to individual alleles was difficult. Most TCR sequences were observed very rarely across donors, whereas some public TCRs were present in many individuals. It was suggested by the authors that the approach could potentially be generalized to other disease states and immunological phenotypes. An earlier analysis of approximately 590 of the donors showed that most TCR beta V segments appeared in productive rearrangements either about 87% or about 30% of the time, which broadly matched IMGT annotations. At a false discovery rate of 0.05, a later analysis linked approximately 18,000 TCR beta sequences to specific HLA alleles. Presence/absence analyses assumed roughly uniform sequencing depth across donors, an assumption that may not hold. The cohort was sequenced for TCR beta chains only, and without alpha or paired-chain data the features that could be detected were limited. Linkage disequilibrium might explain the correlated functional status among segregating V segments, but an unknown experimental factor could not be ruled out. Most CMV-associated TCR beta chains appeared to be HLA-restricted in a later analysis, and the HLA associations seemed to be driven largely by CMV exposure. In a later genetic analysis, fewer N-insertions in productive TCRs were reported among donors in an Asian-associated ancestry cluster than the roughly 640-donor mean.

As concerns this clone: Its antigen remains undetermined. Nothing much larger sits one base from this clone, and base qualities are not available.

The cohort consisted of 666 healthy bone marrow donors. At the time of sampling, all cohort members were nominally healthy, though unrecorded immune exposures were likely present. The donor tested CMV seronegative, placing the donor among the approximately 360 seronegative members of the cohort. A peripheral blood sample was collected from each donor, and TCR beta sequencing was performed on peripheral blood mononuclear cells. The Qiagen DNeasy Blood Extraction Kit was used to extract genomic DNA from the blood cell samples. The library was made by the immunoSEQ multiplex PCR assay. The multiplex PCR relied on a mix of 60 forward primers for TCR Vbeta segments and 13 reverse primers for TCR Jbeta segments. The CDR3 region of rearranged TCR beta genes was amplified from genomic DNA with a multiplex PCR assay. Amplified TCR beta libraries were sequenced as 87-base-pair reads on the Illumina HiSeq System. Turning to the authors' computational methods: A later analysis counted tens of millions of unique TCR beta chains across the approximately 700 repertoires, and around 12 million of these chains were shared by at least two donors. A nearest-neighbor algorithm error-corrected the raw reads and collapsed the reads into unique sequences, merging closely related sequences to remove PCR and sequencing errors. Alignment of CDR3 sequences to IMGT reference sequences was used to assign V, D and J gene segments. For a sequence to be retained, at least a six-nucleotide match to both a V gene segment and a J gene segment was required. A rearrangement counted as productive if the CDR3 had no stop codons and remained in frame with V and J, and every other rearrangement counted as non-productive. CDR3 was defined by IMGT convention, running from the second conserved V-encoded cysteine to the conserved J-encoded phenylalanine. The earlier analysis of 500 to 650 of the donors excluded any sequence lacking an unambiguous match to a single V gene segment. An earlier analysis of about 590 of the donors classified V segments as functional when productive rearrangements were above 56.7% and as segregating when the standard deviation between donors was above 5%. A statistical classification framework was developed to diagnose cytomegalovirus status using the catalog of TCR beta chain sequences. In a later analysis, TCR nucleotide sequences were compared against IMGT/GENE-DB human TR gene sequences so that V and J genes could be assigned. The TCRdist pipeline was used in a later analysis to assign CDR3 sequences and most-parsimonious VDJ recombination scenarios. In a later analysis, each TCR beta chain was defined by its CDR3 amino acid sequence together with its V-gene family, and reads lacking a unique V-gene family were excluded. To address suspected cross-contamination and a sequencing artifact, a later analysis removed approximately 590 highly shared, low-generation-probability nucleotide sequences. For each public chain, a later analysis derived a clonal expansion index from normalized ranks of inferred template counts within each repertoire. Generation probabilities in a later analysis came from a VDJ recombination model fitted to out-of-frame rearrangements, and those results were checked against IGoR. In a later analysis, TCR-TCR, TCR-HLA and TCR-CMV co-occurrence was scored with hypergeometric tests, and a repertoire-size bias correction was applied to TCR pairs. False discovery rates were estimated in a later analysis by permuting HLA or CMV assignments 20 times. In a later analysis, co-occurring TCRs were grouped using DBSCAN, and TCRdist sequence similarity was added for clustering within HLA-allele-positive subsets. Repertoires with fewer than 30,000 or more than 120,000 public chains, plus five repertoires with anomalous nucleotide sharing, were excluded from co-occurrence clustering. TCRdb holds this immuneACCESS table with in-frame rearrangements only. Some clones are missing; in checked studies, unresolved V genes explain under half, and the rest has no known cause. The V and J calls and clone size were taken over from that table, and D and trimming were inferred from the DNA. Here the sample has about 82,000 clones; around 77% occur a single time. Of the sample, 2.5% to 4% falls within the top ten clones.

The clonotype originates from a man aged 45-60 years in good health and CMV-seronegative. Material for sequencing was PBMCs.

The CDR3 sequence is CASSEAGLYEQYF. The sequence in DNA is TGTGCCAGCAGTGAAGCAGGGCTATACGAGCAGTACTTC. In this chain, TRBV25-1 is recombined with TRBJ2-7; perhaps TRBD1 is the D gene, with 5 bases matching. The germline V gene specifies MGHDK as CDR1 and SYGVNS as CDR2. V is shortened by 2 bases, J by 4 bases, and the region joining them spans 9 bases. The CDR3 numbers 13 residues from cysteine through phenylalanine. Just CDR3 DNA is preserved here, 39 bases in frame from base 1.